This T cell receptor (beta chain) originates from a study of blood T cell repertoires in COVID-19. Study-level information: Acute-phase and convalescent COVID-19 samples originated in the United States, Italy and Spain. The cDNA or gDNA used as material had been derived from T cells, B-cell-depleted T cells, or PBMCs.

In the authors' workflow: For nucleated cells, counts were estimated from reference gene primer amplification. Data came from immunoSEQ multiplex PCR; TCRdb stores just in-frame clones and leaves some out. The V and J calls and the clone size are those of that table, but D and trimming were determined from the DNA. This table holds about 150,000 clones, approximately 80% found once. The CDR3 has 19 residues. The V gene lost 0 bases and the J gene lost 0 bases, with 21 bases spanning the gap. Germline CDR1 SGHRS, CDR2 YFSETQ. The source of this sequence is a woman aged 80 or over with acute or convalescent COVID-19. This rearrangement joins TRBV5-1 to TRBJ1-1, with a tentative D call TRBD1 (6 bases). Specimen: peripheral blood. The CDR3 DNA is TGCGCCAGCAGCTTGGCGGGGGGCTCGGCTTATCAAATGAACACTGAAGCTTTCTTT. Protein: CASSLAGGSAYQMNTEAFF.